Shown below are 18 T cell receptor beta chains from a single sample sequenced in a study of T-cell memory formation after mild COVID-19. From the 5' RACE reads, TCRdb called clonotypes with MiXCR, one entry per CDR3 protein. Of about 400,000 distinct CDR3 sequences in the sample, around 15% were seen once. Specimen: PBMCs or a T cell subset sorted from them (not recorded which). The receptors here all came from a young man who had mild COVID-19 (a few samples of this study predate the infection). Cell type and time point are not known.

The V gene is TRBV20-1, the J gene TRBJ1-4; no definite D call. V lost 5 bases, J lost 12 bases, and 16 bases lay in between. The germline V gene has CDR1 DFQATT and CDR2 SNEGSKA (reference sequence). This CDR3 comprises 12 residues. Here the CDR3 reads CSAPPGSGELFF. CDR3 nucleotide sequence: TGCAGTGCTCCCCCTGGGAGTGGAGAACTGTTTTTT.

The chain employs TRBV18 and TRBJ2-7; TRBD1 is a possible D gene (6 bases). The germline V gene has CDR1 KGHSH and CDR2 LQKENI. The CDR3 has 15 amino acids. Trimming removed 0 bases from V and 1 base from J, with 10 bases in between. The CDR3 DNA sequence: TGTGCCAGCTCACCACCGGGGGCTAGGTCCTACGAGCAGTACTTC. Its translation: CASSPPGARSYEQYF.

This clonotype occurred many times. The V and J genes are TRBV4-2 and TRBJ2-3; weak D call: TRBD2 (6 bases). The germline V and J ends were trimmed by 2 bases and 0 bases, with 15 bases remaining between them. The CDR3 has 17 residues. Germline lookup yields CDR1 LGHNA and CDR2 YNFKEQ. The CDR3 is CASSQRIRGTSTDTQYF. The CDR3 coding sequence is TGTGCCAGCAGCCAACGGATCCGGGGGACTAGCACAGATACGCAGTATTTT.

This clonotype was recorded a few times. The chain carries TRBV9 and TRBJ2-3; 12 nucleotides line up with TRBD2. Per germline, CDR1 SGDLS and CDR2 YYNGEE. The CDR3 loop spans 16 amino acids. J gave up 5 bases and V 3 bases, and 7 bases lay outside the gene matches. Here the CDR3 reads CASSDPSGGVGDTQYF. CDR3 DNA: TGTGCCAGCAGCGACCCTAGCGGGGGGGTGGGAGATACGCAGTATTTT.

This clonotype appeared many times. The chain carries TRBV15 and TRBJ2-2, with no clear D. CDR1 and CDR2 (germline): LNHNV, YYDKDF (reference sequence). Trimming took off 4 bases at V and 5 bases at J, with 11 bases between the two ends. CDR3 size: 14 residues. The CDR3: CATSNRVGTGELFF. The DNA for the CDR3 is TGTGCCACCAGCAATAGGGTGGGGACCGGGGAGCTGTTTTTT.

V usage is TRBV4-1 and J usage is TRBJ2-7; the match to TRBD2 covers 7 bases. Germline CDR1 reads MGHRA; CDR2 reads YSYEKL. The length of the CDR3 is 16 residues. J lost 0 bases, V lost 1 base, and 6 bases had no gene match. For the CDR3, the DNA is TGCGCCAGCAGCCAAGGATTGCGGGGGAGCTCCTACGAGCAGTACTTC. This codes for CASSQGLRGSSYEQYF.

This clonotype was seen only a few times. The rearrangement uses TRBV20-1 and TRBJ1-2; 9 nucleotides align to TRBD1. This CDR3 region has 17 residues. CDR1 DFQATT and CDR2 SNEGSKA come from the germline V gene (reference sequence). V trimming: 3 bases; J trimming: 6 bases; junction bases outside the gene matches: 17. CDR3 sequence (DNA): TGCAGTGCTAGGGATCGACAGGGGGTTCGGGGATTCCATGGCTACACCTTC. Translated: CSARDRQGVRGFHGYTF.

This clonotype has a handful of counts. The gene calls are TRBV5-6 and TRBJ1-1; D gene ambiguous. The CDR3 is made up of 15 amino acids. Germline CDR1 reads SGHDT; CDR2 reads YYEEEE. The V and J ends lost 4 bases and 2 bases respectively, with 15 bases between them. As DNA, the CDR3 is TGTGCCAGCAGCCTACCACGGGGATCAAACACTGAAGCTTTCTTT. Translating it yields CASSLPRGSNTEAFF.

A few counts support this clonotype. V and J are TRBV7-2 and TRBJ1-5, with D unresolved. The CDR3 has 13 amino acids. Germline CDR1 and CDR2: SGHTA and FQGNSA. V lost 4 bases, J lost 7 bases, and 11 bases lay in between. CDR3 residues: CASSSQTWQPQHF. CDR3 nucleotide sequence: TGTGCCAGCAGCTCCCAGACATGGCAGCCCCAGCATTTT. Supplemented by reference TRBV7-2 and TRBJ1-5, the full variable domain reads GAGVSQSPSNKVTEKGKDVELRCDPISGHTALYWYRQSLGQGLEFLIYFQGNSAPDKSGLPSDRFSAERTGGSVSTLTIQRTQQEDSAVYLCASSSQTWQPQHFGDGTRLSIL.

This clonotype occurred a few times. J is TRBJ1-2 and V is TRBV4-1; perhaps TRBD1 as D (6 bases). V lost 0 bases and J 8 bases, leaving 10 bases between the germline ends. The V gene's germline CDR1 is MGHRA and CDR2 YSYEKL. The CDR3 has 13 residues. Here the CDR3 DNA reads TGCGCCAGCAGCCAAGATAGGACAGTCGGCTACACCTTC. Its translation is CASSQDRTVGYTF.

This clonotype has only a few counts. V gene TRBV28 combines with J gene TRBJ2-3, with 8 bases fitting TRBD2. The ends lost 5 bases at V and 5 bases at J; junction bases unmatched: 9. Germline assignment: CDR1 MDHEN and CDR2 SYDVKM. This CDR3 has 15 amino acids. DNA for the CDR3: TGTGCCAGCAGTCCAGGCGGGAGGATTTTAGATACGCAGTATTTT. Translated: CASSPGGRILDTQYF.

CDR3 region: CASSLGQGFTEAFF. The DNA of the CDR3 is TGCGCCAGCAGCTTAGGACAGGGGTTCACTGAAGCTTTCTTT. The V gene is TRBV5-1, the J gene TRBJ1-1; 9 positions match TRBD1. Germline values: CDR1 SGHRS, CDR2 YFSETQ. This CDR3 region has 14 residues. Trimming cost V 2 bases and J 4 bases; bases outside gene matches: 3.

This clonotype was counted a few times. The rearrangement links TRBV5-1 to TRBJ2-1, with 12 bases that match TRBD2. The germline V gene has CDR1 SGHRS and CDR2 YFSETQ. The CDR3 is made up of 18 amino acids. The J segment lost 7 bases and the V segment lost 4 bases, leaving 15 bases of the junction unmatched. This CDR3 is CASSQRLAGAPPTNEQFF. The CDR3 DNA follows: TGCGCCAGCAGCCAACGACTAGCGGGGGCCCCTCCCACGAATGAGCAGTTCTTC.

The J gene is TRBJ2-2, the V gene TRBV6-4; D ambiguous. The CDR3 is made up of 15 amino acids. The V gene's germline CDR1 is MRHNA and CDR2 SNTAGT. The V end was cut by 2 bases, the J end by 6 bases, with 13 bases between. The CDR3 DNA follows: TGTGCCAGCAGTGACCACTTCCCCTTCTCCGGGGAGCTGTTTTTT. As protein: CASSDHFPFSGELFF.

This clonotype was picked up a small number of times. The CDR3 here is CASSQQGVGTEAFF. The CDR3 coding sequence is TGTGCCAGCAGTCAACAGGGCGTCGGCACTGAAGCTTTCTTT. The rearrangement links TRBV2 to TRBJ1-1; weak D call: TRBD1 (6 bases). Trimming pared 5 bases from V and 4 bases from J, leaving 14 bases between. This CDR3 is 14 amino acids long. The germline CDR1 and CDR2 sequences are SNHLY and FYNNEI.

This clonotype was observed a few times. This chain connects TRBV18 to TRBJ2-7, with 7 bases fitting TRBD1. The CDR3 length is 14 residues. Germline V gene data show CDR1 as KGHSH and CDR2 as LQKENI. Trimming took 6 bases from V and 3 from J; bases not matched to a gene: 8. The DNA for the CDR3 is TGTGCCAGCTCCCCCACCGACAGGGTCTACGAGCAGTACGTC. This translates into CASSPTDRVYEQYV.

This rearrangement joins TRBV7-2 to TRBJ2-3; D might be TRBD2 (5 bases). Germline CDR1 reads SGHTA; CDR2 reads FQGNSA. The CDR3 is 14 amino acids. The germline V and J ends were trimmed by 5 bases and 2 bases, with 11 bases remaining between them. The CDR3 here is CASSPGSATDTQYF. Written as DNA, the CDR3 is TGTGCCAGCAGCCCGGGGTCGGCCACAGATACGCAGTATTTT.

This clonotype was seen repeatedly, ten times or more. The rearrangement uses TRBV7-8 and TRBJ2-1; D is possibly TRBD1 (6 bases). The V end was cut by 5 bases, the J end by 0 bases, with 11 bases between. Per the germline V gene, CDR1 is SGHVS and CDR2 is FQNEAQ. The CDR3 runs to 15 residues. CDR3 protein: CASSPQGSSYNEQFF. In DNA, the CDR3 is TGTGCCAGCAGCCCTCAGGGGAGCTCCTACAATGAGCAGTTCTTC.